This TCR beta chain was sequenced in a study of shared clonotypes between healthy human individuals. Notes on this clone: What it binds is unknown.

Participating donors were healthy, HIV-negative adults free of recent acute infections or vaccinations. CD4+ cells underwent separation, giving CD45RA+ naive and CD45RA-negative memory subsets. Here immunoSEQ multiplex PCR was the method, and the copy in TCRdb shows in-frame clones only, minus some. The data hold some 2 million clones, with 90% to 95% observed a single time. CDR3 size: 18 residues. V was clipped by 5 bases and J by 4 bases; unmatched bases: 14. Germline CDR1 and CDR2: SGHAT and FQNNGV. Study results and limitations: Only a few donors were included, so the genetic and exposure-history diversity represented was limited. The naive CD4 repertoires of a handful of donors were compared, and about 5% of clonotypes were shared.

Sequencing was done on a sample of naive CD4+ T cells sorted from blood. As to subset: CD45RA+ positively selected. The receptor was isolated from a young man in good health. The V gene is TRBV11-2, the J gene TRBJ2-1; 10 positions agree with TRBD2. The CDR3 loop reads CASSLRGLAGGSYNEQFF. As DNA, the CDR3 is TGTGCCAGCAGCCTTAGAGGATTAGCGGGAGGTTCGTACAATGAGCAGTTCTTC.